This T cell receptor beta chain was profiled in a study of blood T cell repertoires in COVID-19. Study summary: Nucleic acid was either cDNA or gDNA, and it came from T cells, B-cell-depleted T cells, or PBMCs.

The CDR3 is 16 amino acids. V was trimmed by 6 bases and J by 0 bases, leaving 17 bases between them. The germline CDR1 and CDR2 sequences are SNHLY and FYNNEI. Authors' processing steps: Estimation of nucleated cell counts was performed using reference gene primer amplification. Produced via immunoSEQ multiplex PCR; TCRdb's table is partial and in-frame only. V, J and clone size were drawn from that table, and D and trimming were deduced from the DNA. The sample lists 250,000 to 350,000 clones; roughly 87% were seen once. The sequence derives from a man between 18 and 29 years old with active or convalescent COVID-19. The chain combines TRBV2 with TRBJ1-1; D possibly corresponds to TRBD1 (6 bases). What was sequenced was peripheral blood. The CDR3 sequence is CASRARSGDMNTEAFF. DNA of the CDR3: TGTGCCAGCAGGGCCAGGTCAGGGGACATGAACACTGAAGCTTTCTTT.